This paragraph reports one T cell receptor (beta chain). There are 17 residues in the CDR3. V was cut by 5 bases and J by 0 bases, with 17 bases left in between. CDR1 is KGHSH and CDR2 is LQKENI in the germline V gene. This record comes from a study of technical replicates of blood from four donors. The assay was immunoSEQ multiplex PCR, and TCRdb's table has in-frame clones only and misses some. The sample includes 68,000 or so clones, roughly nine tenths seen only once; the top ten take over 3.5%. This TCR was sampled from a human donor in good health. Some clones in this sample may be carry-over from other donors' samples. Material for sequencing was PBMCs. The chain recombines TRBV18 with TRBJ2-1, with D unclear. The CDR3 bases are TGTGCCAGCTCATCTAACAGCCCGTCAAGCTCCTACAATGAGCAGTTCTTC. It yields the protein CASSSNSPSSSYNEQFF.